Listed below are T cell receptor beta chains from one sample, sequenced in a study of T-cell memory formation after mild COVID-19. TCRdb ran MiXCR on the 5' RACE reads and lists one entry per CDR3 protein. The sample has about 410,000 distinct CDR3 sequences; roughly 18% are singletons. What was sequenced was PBMCs or a T cell subset sorted from them (not recorded which). These receptors were obtained from a man younger than 30 who had mild COVID-19 (a few samples of this study predate the infection). Cell type and time point are not known. CDR3s include the opening cysteine and the closing phenylalanine or tryptophan. The D gene is left open where the match is weak. Size tells how often a clone was seen (once, few, many) or the class of an expanded clone, and some rows leave it out.

D gene: -; V gene: TRBV5-1; J gene: TRBJ1-1; clone size: -; CDR3 protein: CASSNQGDEAFF; CDR3 DNA: TGCGCCAGCAGCAATCAGGGAGATGAAGCTTTCTTT
D gene: -; V gene: TRBV3-1; J gene: TRBJ1-5; clone size: -; CDR3 protein: CASSQEGLSNQPQHF; CDR3 DNA: TGTGCCAGCAGCCAAGAGGGACTTAGCAATCAGCCCCAGCATTTT
D gene: -; V gene: TRBV5-1; J gene: TRBJ1-2; clone size: few; CDR3 protein: CASSQNPTSGYGYTF; CDR3 DNA: TGCGCCAGCAGCCAAAATCCCACCTCAGGTTATGGCTACACCTTC
D gene: TRBD2; V gene: TRBV5-1; J gene: TRBJ2-5; clone size: -; CDR3 protein: CASSRHSGGQETQYF; CDR3 DNA: TGCGCCAGCAGCCGCCATAGCGGGGGACAAGAGACCCAGTACTTC
D gene: -; V gene: TRBV5-1; J gene: TRBJ2-5; clone size: many; CDR3 protein: CASSLRTRSQETQYF; CDR3 DNA: TGCGCCAGCAGCCTCCGGACCCGTAGTCAAGAGACCCAGTACTTC
D gene: -; V gene: TRBV24-1; J gene: TRBJ2-3; clone size: -; CDR3 protein: CATSARATDTQYF; CDR3 DNA: TGTGCCACCAGCGCTCGGGCAACAGATACGCAGTATTTT
D gene: -; V gene: TRBV20-1; J gene: TRBJ1-5; clone size: -; CDR3 protein: CSARKTERAQPQHF; CDR3 DNA: TGCAGTGCTAGAAAGACAGAACGGGCTCAGCCCCAGCATTTT
D gene: -; V gene: TRBV29-1; J gene: TRBJ1-1; clone size: few; CDR3 protein: CSAEEGGAFF; CDR3 DNA: TGCAGCGCGGAGGAAGGGGGGGCTTTCTTT
D gene: -; V gene: TRBV7-2; J gene: TRBJ1-1; clone size: many; CDR3 protein: CASSLALGEAFF; CDR3 DNA: TGTGCCAGCAGCTTAGCTTTGGGGGAAGCTTTCTTT
D gene: TRBD2; V gene: TRBV11-2; J gene: TRBJ2-7; clone size: many; CDR3 protein: CASSLVEGRGEQYF; CDR3 DNA: TGTGCCAGCAGCTTAGTCGAGGGGAGGGGCGAGCAGTACTTC
D gene: -; V gene: TRBV5-1; J gene: TRBJ2-5; clone size: -; CDR3 protein: CASSFRGKETQYF; CDR3 DNA: TGCGCCAGCAGCTTTAGAGGGAAGGAGACCCAGTACTTC
D gene: -; V gene: TRBV7-9; J gene: TRBJ1-1; clone size: few; CDR3 protein: CASSLVEDTEAFF; CDR3 DNA: TGTGCCAGCAGCTTAGTGGAGGACACTGAAGCTTTCTTT
D gene: -; V gene: TRBV3-1; J gene: TRBJ1-4; clone size: -; CDR3 protein: CASSQDRVNEKLFF; CDR3 DNA: TGTGCCAGCAGCCAAGATCGGGTTAATGAAAAACTGTTTTTT
D gene: TRBD1; V gene: TRBV6-1; J gene: TRBJ1-1; clone size: -; CDR3 protein: CASSWDSRRRTEAFF; CDR3 DNA: TGTGCCAGCAGTTGGGACAGCCGGAGGCGCACTGAAGCTTTCTTT
D gene: -; V gene: TRBV6-4; J gene: TRBJ2-2; clone size: many; CDR3 protein: CASSVAQGANTGELFF; CDR3 DNA: TGTGCCAGCAGTGTTGCACAGGGCGCGAACACCGGGGAGCTGTTTTTT
D gene: -; V gene: TRBV5-6; J gene: TRBJ2-5; clone size: -; CDR3 protein: CASSLGTETQYF; CDR3 DNA: TGTGCCAGCAGCTTGGGTACGGAGACCCAGTACTTC
D gene: -; V gene: TRBV18; J gene: TRBJ1-5; clone size: few; CDR3 protein: CASSPAGSDGNQPQHF; CDR3 DNA: TGTGCCAGCTCACCAGCCGGGTCGGATGGCAATCAGCCCCAGCATTTT
D gene: -; V gene: TRBV6-5; J gene: TRBJ1-5; clone size: -; CDR3 protein: CASSYSRSGLPSPQHF; CDR3 DNA: TGTGCCAGCAGTTACTCGAGATCAGGGCTCCCATCACCCCAGCATTTT
D gene: -; V gene: TRBV10-3; J gene: TRBJ2-3; clone size: few; CDR3 protein: CAISAGTSGDTQYF; CDR3 DNA: TGTGCCATCAGTGCCGGGACCTCGGGAGATACGCAGTATTTT
D gene: -; V gene: TRBV5-1; J gene: TRBJ1-2; clone size: many; CDR3 protein: CASSLNQRGYTF; CDR3 DNA: TGCGCCAGCAGCTTGAACCAAAGGGGCTACACCTTC
D gene: -; V gene: TRBV4-1; J gene: TRBJ1-5; clone size: few; CDR3 protein: CASSQDTNQPQHF; CDR3 DNA: TGCGCCAGCAGCCAAGACACAAATCAGCCCCAGCATTTT
D gene: -; V gene: TRBV9; J gene: TRBJ1-2; clone size: -; CDR3 protein: CASSVESYPPAGYGYTF; CDR3 DNA: TGTGCCAGCAGCGTAGAATCCTATCCCCCAGCAGGGTATGGCTACACCTTC
D gene: TRBD2; V gene: TRBV9; J gene: TRBJ2-2; clone size: few; CDR3 protein: CASSFHWGGDTGELFF; CDR3 DNA: TGTGCCAGCAGCTTCCACTGGGGGGGGGATACCGGGGAGCTGTTTTTT
D gene: -; V gene: TRBV6-6; J gene: TRBJ2-1; clone size: -; CDR3 protein: CASSSDSVWGNEQFF; CDR3 DNA: TGTGCCAGCAGTTCAGACAGTGTGTGGGGGAATGAGCAGTTCTTC
D gene: -; V gene: TRBV18; J gene: TRBJ1-2; clone size: -; CDR3 protein: CASSPLGGQDYGYTF; CDR3 DNA: TGTGCCAGCTCACCACTAGGGGGGCAAGACTATGGCTACACCTTC
D gene: -; V gene: TRBV3-1; J gene: TRBJ2-2; clone size: few; CDR3 protein: CASSPPVSNTGELFF; CDR3 DNA: TGTGCCAGCAGCCCCCCGGTCTCGAACACCGGGGAGCTGTTTTTT
D gene: -; V gene: TRBV20-1; J gene: TRBJ1-1; clone size: -; CDR3 protein: CRGWGTEAFF; CDR3 DNA: TGCAGGGGGTGGGGGACTGAAGCTTTCTTT
D gene: -; V gene: TRBV7-2; J gene: TRBJ1-1; clone size: many; CDR3 protein: CASSEMAGGANTEAFF; CDR3 DNA: TGTGCCAGCAGCGAAATGGCTGGGGGGGCCAACACTGAAGCTTTCTTT
D gene: -; V gene: TRBV5-1; J gene: TRBJ2-7; clone size: -; CDR3 protein: CASSLEGNEQYF; CDR3 DNA: TGTGCCAGCAGCTTAGAAGGTAACGAGCAGTACTTC
D gene: TRBD1; V gene: TRBV6-5; J gene: TRBJ1-2; clone size: few; CDR3 protein: CASSYSRGSGGGSRYGYTF; CDR3 DNA: TGTGCCAGCAGTTACTCTCGGGGTTCAGGGGGCGGATCGAGGTATGGCTACACCTTC
D gene: -; V gene: TRBV29-1; J gene: TRBJ1-5; clone size: few; CDR3 protein: CSVREQEGQPQHF; CDR3 DNA: TGCAGCGTTCGGGAACAGGAGGGGCAGCCCCAGCATTTT
D gene: -; V gene: TRBV6-5; J gene: TRBJ2-5; clone size: once; CDR3 protein: CASSYGGPSQETQYF; CDR3 DNA: TGTGCCAGCAGTTACGGGGGGCCCTCCCAAGAGACCCAGTACTTC
D gene: -; V gene: TRBV5-1; J gene: TRBJ2-4; clone size: -; CDR3 protein: CASSLWAGRAKNIQYF; CDR3 DNA: TGCGCCAGCAGCTTGTGGGCCGGACGAGCCAAAAACATTCAGTACTTC
D gene: -; V gene: TRBV5-6; J gene: TRBJ2-3; clone size: -; CDR3 protein: CASQASDTQYF; CDR3 DNA: TGTGCCAGCCAAGCCTCAGATACGCAGTATTTT
D gene: -; V gene: TRBV7-2; J gene: TRBJ2-3; clone size: many; CDR3 protein: CASSFLPGDTQYF; CDR3 DNA: TGTGCCAGCAGCTTCCTCCCGGGGGATACGCAGTATTTT
D gene: TRBD2; V gene: TRBV11-2; J gene: TRBJ2-2; clone size: -; CDR3 protein: CASSFTGGATGELFF; CDR3 DNA: TGTGCCAGCAGCTTCACGGGAGGGGCCACCGGGGAGCTGTTTTTT
D gene: -; V gene: TRBV7-2; J gene: TRBJ2-1; clone size: few; CDR3 protein: CASSLGGVSEQFF; CDR3 DNA: TGTGCCAGCAGCCTCGGCGGCGTCTCTGAGCAGTTCTTC
D gene: TRBD1; V gene: TRBV27; J gene: TRBJ2-2; clone size: -; CDR3 protein: CASSLSQGAGTGELFF; CDR3 DNA: TGTGCCAGCAGTTTATCACAGGGGGCGGGCACCGGGGAGCTGTTTTTT
D gene: -; V gene: TRBV7-2; J gene: TRBJ2-2; clone size: few; CDR3 protein: CASSLWRLENTGELFF; CDR3 DNA: TGTGCCAGCAGCTTATGGCGACTAGAGAACACCGGGGAGCTGTTTTTT
D gene: -; V gene: TRBV7-2; J gene: TRBJ1-6; clone size: few; CDR3 protein: CASSLSTGRNSPLHF; CDR3 DNA: TGTGCCAGCAGCTTATCTACAGGACGAAATTCACCCCTCCACTTT
D gene: -; V gene: TRBV30; J gene: TRBJ2-7; clone size: few; CDR3 protein: CAWSFSYEQYF; CDR3 DNA: TGTGCCTGGAGCTTTTCCTACGAGCAGTACTTC
D gene: -; V gene: TRBV4-3; J gene: TRBJ2-2; clone size: few; CDR3 protein: CASSQDWVGDMNTGELFF; CDR3 DNA: TGCGCCAGCAGCCAAGATTGGGTAGGGGATATGAACACCGGGGAGCTGTTTTTT
D gene: -; V gene: TRBV6-5; J gene: TRBJ2-5; clone size: few; CDR3 protein: CASSSMGEGEETQYF; CDR3 DNA: TGTGCCAGCAGTTCAATGGGCGAGGGAGAAGAGACCCAGTACTTC
D gene: -; V gene: TRBV10-2; J gene: TRBJ1-1; clone size: -; CDR3 protein: CASSELNRVGTEAFF; CDR3 DNA: TGCGCCAGCAGTGAGTTAAACAGGGTAGGCACTGAAGCTTTCTTT
D gene: -; V gene: TRBV7-8; J gene: TRBJ2-7; clone size: -; CDR3 protein: CASSLFSRRSYEQYF; CDR3 DNA: TGTGCCAGCAGCTTATTCTCCAGGAGATCCTACGAGCAGTACTTC
D gene: -; V gene: TRBV11-2; J gene: TRBJ2-7; clone size: few; CDR3 protein: CASSFWQAYEQYF; CDR3 DNA: TGTGCCAGCAGCTTCTGGCAGGCCTACGAGCAGTACTTC
D gene: -; V gene: TRBV12-5; J gene: TRBJ2-2; clone size: -; CDR3 protein: CASGPWGVINTGELFF; CDR3 DNA: TGTGCTAGTGGTCCCTGGGGGGTCATAAACACCGGGGAGCTGTTTTTT
D gene: -; V gene: TRBV9; J gene: TRBJ1-1; clone size: -; CDR3 protein: CASSVDPSARGTEAFF; CDR3 DNA: TGTGCCAGCAGCGTAGACCCATCCGCACGGGGCACTGAAGCTTTCTTT
D gene: TRBD1; V gene: TRBV29-1; J gene: TRBJ2-5; clone size: few; CDR3 protein: CSAIPVGQGSPWTQYF; CDR3 DNA: TGCAGCGCCATTCCTGTCGGACAGGGGTCCCCATGGACCCAGTACTTC
D gene: -; V gene: TRBV9; J gene: TRBJ2-5; clone size: -; CDR3 protein: CASSPPSLQETQYF; CDR3 DNA: TGTGCCAGCAGCCCCCCGAGCCTCCAAGAGACCCAGTACTTC
D gene: -; V gene: TRBV11-2; J gene: TRBJ1-4; clone size: -; CDR3 protein: CASSLEKNGLKLFF; CDR3 DNA: TGTGCCAGCAGCTTAGAGAAGAACGGACTAAAACTGTTTTTT
D gene: -; V gene: TRBV11-2; J gene: TRBJ2-1; clone size: few; CDR3 protein: CASSSWASSYNEQFF; CDR3 DNA: TGTGCCAGCAGCTCTTGGGCTAGCTCCTACAATGAGCAGTTCTTC
D gene: TRBD1; V gene: TRBV28; J gene: TRBJ1-6; clone size: few; CDR3 protein: CASSPNRGHGPLHF; CDR3 DNA: TGTGCCAGCAGTCCGAACAGGGGACACGGACCCCTCCACTTT
D gene: TRBD2; V gene: TRBV27; J gene: TRBJ2-1; clone size: -; CDR3 protein: CASRTSGGPRQFF; CDR3 DNA: TGTGCCAGCAGGACTAGCGGGGGGCCCCGGCAGTTCTTC
D gene: TRBD2; V gene: TRBV20-1; J gene: TRBJ2-2; clone size: -; CDR3 protein: CSARTSGTNTGELFF; CDR3 DNA: TGCAGTGCTAGGACTAGCGGGACGAACACCGGGGAGCTGTTTTTT